Listed below are T cell receptor beta chains from one sample, sequenced in a study of control samples from healthy donors and cancer patients. Assay used: immunoSEQ multiplex PCR; TCRdb lists only in-frame clones, some missing. The table lists 90,000 to 100,000 clones, approximately 90% of them singletons. Sequencing used blood. These TCRs come from a woman aged 18-29 years in good health. The CDR3 runs from the conserved cysteine through the conserved F or W. D genes are given only for firm matches.

V: TRBV5-6
D: .
J: TRBJ2-5
CDR3: CASNFFQQGRETQYF
DNA: TGTGCCAGCAACTTCTTCCAACAGGGTAGAGAGACCCAGTACTTC

V: TRBV5-1
D: .
J: TRBJ1-6
CDR3: CASSWTVASPLHF
DNA: TGCGCCAGCAGCTGGACAGTCGCATCACCCCTCCACTTT

V: TRBV6-5
D: TRBD1
J: TRBJ1-1
CDR3: CASINEDFRGVAFF
DNA: TGTGCCAGCATAAACGAGGATTTCAGGGGGGTGGCTTTCTTT

V: TRBV6-1
D: .
J: TRBJ2-3
CDR3: CASSERFVTGASTDTQYF
DNA: TGTGCCAGCAGTGAACGGTTCGTGACGGGGGCTAGCACAGATACGCAGTATTTT

V: TRBV7-3
D: .
J: TRBJ1-1
CDR3: CANRGARTEAFF
DNA: TGTGCCAACCGGGGGGCTCGAACTGAAGCTTTCTTT

V: TRBV5-1
D: .
J: TRBJ1-6
CDR3: CASRSTSGTSDSPLHF
DNA: TGCGCCAGCAGATCCACCTCCGGGACATCCGATTCACCCCTCCACTTT

V: TRBV27
D: .
J: TRBJ1-4
CDR3: CASSPAGFNEKLFF
DNA: TGTGCCAGCAGCCCGGCGGGGTTCAATGAAAAACTGTTTTTT

V: TRBV3-1/TRBV3-2
D: .
J: TRBJ2-7
CDR3: CASSQDRVDPYEQYF
DNA: TGTGCCAGCAGCCAAGATCGGGTGGACCCCTACGAGCAGTACTTC

V: TRBV5-8
D: TRBD1
J: TRBJ2-3
CDR3: CASSRQGDTDTQYF
DNA: TGTGCCAGCAGCAGACAGGGGGACACAGATACGCAGTATTTT

V: TRBV7-9
D: .
J: TRBJ2-5
CDR3: CASSLGVKTQYF
DNA: TGTGCCAGCAGCTTGGGGGTAAAGACCCAGTACTTC

V: TRBV12-3/TRBV12-4
D: .
J: TRBJ1-2
CDR3: CASSLHRDYGYTF
DNA: TGTGCCAGCAGTTTACACAGAGACTATGGCTACACCTTC

V: TRBV3-1/TRBV3-2
D: .
J: TRBJ2-2
CDR3: CASSLNTGELFF
DNA: TGTGCCAGCAGCCTTAACACCGGGGAGCTGTTTTTT

V: TRBV5-5
D: .
J: TRBJ2-6
CDR3: CASSTYSGANVLTF
DNA: TGTGCCAGCAGCACGTACTCTGGGGCCAACGTCCTGACTTTC

V: TRBV19
D: TRBD2
J: TRBJ2-7
CDR3: CASSRSGGTYEQYF
DNA: TGTGCCAGTAGCCGTAGCGGGGGCACCTACGAGCAGTACTTC

V: TRBV13
D: .
J: TRBJ2-7
CDR3: CASSLQGLTYEQYF
DNA: TGTGCCAGCAGCTTACAGGGTTTGACCTACGAGCAGTACTTC